The source of this T cell receptor (beta chain) is a study of blood T cell repertoires in COVID-19. The J segment lost 7 bases and the V segment lost 6 bases, leaving 6 bases of the junction unmatched. CDR1 and CDR2 (germline): MNHEY, SMNVEV (reference sequence). The CDR3 loop spans 12 amino acids. The protocol was immunoSEQ multiplex PCR, while the TCRdb copy is restricted to in-frame clones and leaves out a portion. The data hold over 70,000 clones, with about 87% observed a single time. This clonotype was sampled from a human donor in a cohort sampled during active COVID-19. The material sequenced was peripheral blood. The chain joins TRBV27 to TRBJ2-7; 7 nucleotides agree with TRBD1. CDR3 sequence reads: CASRGTATEQYF. For the CDR3, the DNA is TGTGCCAGCAGGGGGACAGCTACGGAGCAGTACTTC.